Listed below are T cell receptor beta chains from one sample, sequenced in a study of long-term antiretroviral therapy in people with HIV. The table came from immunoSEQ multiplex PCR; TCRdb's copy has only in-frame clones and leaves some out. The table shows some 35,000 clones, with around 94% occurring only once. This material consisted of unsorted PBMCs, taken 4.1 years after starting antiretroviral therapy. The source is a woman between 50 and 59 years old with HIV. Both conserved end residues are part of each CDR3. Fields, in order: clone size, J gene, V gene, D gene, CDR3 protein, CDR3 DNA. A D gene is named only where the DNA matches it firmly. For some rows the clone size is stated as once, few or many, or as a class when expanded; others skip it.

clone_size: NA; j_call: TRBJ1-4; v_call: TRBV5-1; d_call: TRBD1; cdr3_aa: CASSGGQGATNEKLFF; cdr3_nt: TGCGCCAGCAGCGGGGGACAGGGGGCAACTAATGAAAAACTGTTTTTT
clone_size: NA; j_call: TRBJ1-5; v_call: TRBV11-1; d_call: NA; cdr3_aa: CASSLASGEPQHF; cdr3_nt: TGTGCCAGCAGCTTAGCTTCGGGGGAGCCCCAGCATTTT
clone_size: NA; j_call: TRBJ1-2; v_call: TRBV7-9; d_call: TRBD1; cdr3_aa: CASSSDRGSVYPRYGYTF; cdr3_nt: TGTGCCAGCAGCTCGGACAGGGGTTCTGTGTATCCAAGGTATGGCTACACCTTC
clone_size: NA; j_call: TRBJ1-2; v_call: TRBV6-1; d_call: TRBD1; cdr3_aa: CASSLGTGTNYGYTF; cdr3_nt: TGTGCCAGCAGCCTGGGGACAGGAACTAACTATGGCTACACCTTC
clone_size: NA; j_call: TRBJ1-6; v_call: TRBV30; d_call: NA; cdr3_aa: CAWSSEGNSPLHF; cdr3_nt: TGTGCCTGGAGTTCAGAGGGCAATTCACCCCTCCACTTT
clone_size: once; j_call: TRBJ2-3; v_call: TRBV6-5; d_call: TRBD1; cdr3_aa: CASTDRGLTDTQYF; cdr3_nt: TGTGCCAGCACCGACAGGGGACTCACAGATACGCAGTATTTT
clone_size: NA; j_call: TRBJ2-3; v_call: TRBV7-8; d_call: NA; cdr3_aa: CASSLAMGDTDTQYF; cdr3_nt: TGTGCCAGCAGCTTAGCGATGGGGGATACAGATACGCAGTATTTT
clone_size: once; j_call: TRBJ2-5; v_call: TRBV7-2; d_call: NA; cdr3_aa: CASSSGDRQTQYF; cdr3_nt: TGTGCCAGCAGCTCCGGGGACCGCCAGACCCAGTACTTC
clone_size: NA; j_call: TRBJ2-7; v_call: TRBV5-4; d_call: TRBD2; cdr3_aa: CASSSGWGGSYEQYF; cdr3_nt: TGTGCCAGCAGCTCAGGGTGGGGGGGATCCTACGAGCAGTACTTC
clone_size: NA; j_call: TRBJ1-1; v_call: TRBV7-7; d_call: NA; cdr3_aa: CASSFRWNTEAFF; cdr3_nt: TGTGCTAGCAGCTTTAGGTGGAACACTGAAGCTTTCTTT
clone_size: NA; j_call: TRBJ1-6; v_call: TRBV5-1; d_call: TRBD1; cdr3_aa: CASSFTGDYNSPLHF; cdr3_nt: TGCGCCAGCAGCTTCACAGGGGACTATAATTCACCCCTCCACTTT
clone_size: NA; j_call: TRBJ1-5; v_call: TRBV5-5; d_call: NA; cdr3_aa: CASSLGAGRFEPQHF; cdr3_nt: TGTGCCAGCAGCTTGGGGGCAGGGAGATTTGAGCCCCAGCATTTT
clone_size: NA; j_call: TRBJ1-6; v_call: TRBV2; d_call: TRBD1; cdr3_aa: CASSGEGAGNSPLHF; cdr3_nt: TGTGCCAGCAGTGGAGAGGGGGCGGGAAATTCACCCCTCCACTTT
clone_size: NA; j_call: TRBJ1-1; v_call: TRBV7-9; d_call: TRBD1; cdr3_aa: CASSFWDSLDTEAFF; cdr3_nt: TGTGCCAGCAGCTTCTGGGACAGTTTAGACACTGAAGCTTTCTTT
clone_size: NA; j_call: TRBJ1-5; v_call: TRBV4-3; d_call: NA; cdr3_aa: CASSQATFNQPQHF; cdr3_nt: TGCGCCAGCAGCCAAGCGACTTTTAATCAGCCCCAGCATTTT
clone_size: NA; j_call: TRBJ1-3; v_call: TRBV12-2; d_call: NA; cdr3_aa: CASRWGFTSSGNTICF; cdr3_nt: TGTGCAAGCCGATGGGGATTTACGAGCTCTGGAAACACCATATGTTTT
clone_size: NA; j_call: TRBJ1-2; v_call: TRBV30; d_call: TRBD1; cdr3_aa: CAWGQGKDGYTF; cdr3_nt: TGTGCCTGGGGACAGGGTAAGGATGGCTACACCTTC
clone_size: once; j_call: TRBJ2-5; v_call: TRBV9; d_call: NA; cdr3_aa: CASSVDAGPETQYF; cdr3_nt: TGTGCCAGCAGCGTAGACGCAGGGCCAGAGACCCAGTACTTC
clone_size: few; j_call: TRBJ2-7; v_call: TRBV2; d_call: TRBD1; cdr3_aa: CASSDGQGKVQYF; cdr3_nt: TGTGCCAGCAGTGACGGACAGGGAAAGGTGCAGTACTTC
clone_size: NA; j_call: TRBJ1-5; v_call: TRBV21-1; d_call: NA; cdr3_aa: CASSKSERIGPPPEGYSNQPQHF; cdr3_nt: TGTGCCAGCAGCAAGAGTGAACGGATAGGACCTCCTCCCGAGGGGTATAGCAATCAGCCCCAGCATTTT
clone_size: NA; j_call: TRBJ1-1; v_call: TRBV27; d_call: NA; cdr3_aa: CASSFSGREAFF; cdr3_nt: TGTGCCAGCAGTTTCTCGGGGCGGGAAGCTTTCTTT
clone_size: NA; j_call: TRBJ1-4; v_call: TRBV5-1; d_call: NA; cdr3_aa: CASSLNGDREKLFF; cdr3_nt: TGCGCCAGCAGCTTGAATGGGGATCGTGAAAAACTGTTTTTT
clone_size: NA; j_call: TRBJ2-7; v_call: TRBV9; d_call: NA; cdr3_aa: CASSVGGASSYEQYF; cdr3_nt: TGTGCCAGCAGCGTAGGAGGGGCCTCCTCCTACGAGCAGTACTTC
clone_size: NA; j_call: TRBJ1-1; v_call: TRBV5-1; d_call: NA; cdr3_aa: CASSLTLTVNTEAFF; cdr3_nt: TGCGCCAGCAGCTTGACCCTGACAGTTAACACTGAAGCTTTCTTT
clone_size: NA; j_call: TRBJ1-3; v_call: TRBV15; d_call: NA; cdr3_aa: CATSIADSSSGNTIYF; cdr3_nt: TGTGCCACCAGCATCGCCGACAGCAGCTCTGGAAACACCATATATTTT